This T cell receptor (beta chain) emerged from a study of OX40 agonist ivuxolimab in advanced cancers. The study, taken as a whole, reports: Among expanded peripheral T cells, antigen specificity went undetermined. With doses of 0.1-3.0 mg/kg, partial responders showed among the lowest clonal expansion.

The method was immunoSEQ multiplex PCR; TCRdb's version includes in-frame clones alone and lacks a portion of them. The data show over 30,000 clones, 65% to 90% seen once. Germline V gene data show CDR1 as SGDLS and CDR2 as YYNGEE. After removal of 4 bases from V and 0 bases from J, the junction contained 5 bases not matched to a gene. CDR3 length: 16 residues. Systemic immunosuppression or a history of autoimmune disease excluded patients. Details on this clone: Its target is not known.

The source was CD4+ or CD8+ T cells sorted from blood, collected in a trial of the OX40 agonist ivuxolimab. The genes are TRBV9 and TRBJ2-5; TRBD2 aligns across 11 bases. The sequence came from an adult with an advanced solid tumor such as melanoma, head and neck, liver or kidney cancer. Here the CDR3 reads CASSRGTSGDQETQYF. For the CDR3, the DNA is TGTGCCAGCAGCCGGGGGACTAGCGGAGACCAAGAGACCCAGTACTTC.